This T cell receptor beta chain came from a study of early T cells in non-severe SARS-CoV-2 infection. Points from the study as a whole: CD4 and private specificities were missed by VDJdb matching, which favored anti-spike CD8 responses.

This clonotype was seen many times. Its specificity is not known. Individual cDNA molecules received unique molecular identifiers during library preparation. TCRdb re-called the 5' RACE reads through MiXCR, storing one row per CDR3 protein. Among approximately 32,000 distinct CDR3 sequences listed, roughly 4.5% were seen once. Germline V gene sequence: CDR1 KGHSH, CDR2 LQKENI. V shed 0 bases, J shed 5 bases, and the junction held 3 bases outside the gene matches. CDR3 length: 15 residues. V gene TRBV18 combines with J gene TRBJ1-1; 10 nucleotides line up with TRBD1. The source is an adult who was a healthcare worker with PCR-confirmed SARS-CoV-2 infection or an uninfected control (not recorded which). Input material: whole blood. The CDR3 reads CASSPPGTGVTEAFF. CDR3 DNA: TGTGCCAGCTCACCACCCGGGACAGGGGTGACTGAAGCTTTCTTT.